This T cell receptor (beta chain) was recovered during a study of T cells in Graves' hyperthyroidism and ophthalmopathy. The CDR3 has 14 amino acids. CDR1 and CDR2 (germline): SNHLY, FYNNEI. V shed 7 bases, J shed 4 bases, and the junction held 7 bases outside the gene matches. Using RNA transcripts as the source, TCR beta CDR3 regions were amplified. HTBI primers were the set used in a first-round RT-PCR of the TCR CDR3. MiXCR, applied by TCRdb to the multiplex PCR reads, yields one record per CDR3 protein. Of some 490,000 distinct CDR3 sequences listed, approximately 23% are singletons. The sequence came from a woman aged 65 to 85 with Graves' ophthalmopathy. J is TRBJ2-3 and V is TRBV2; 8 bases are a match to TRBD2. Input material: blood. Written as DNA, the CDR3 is TGTGCCAGCAACCGAGCGGGAGCCCCAGATACGCAGTATTTT. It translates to CASNRAGAPDTQYF. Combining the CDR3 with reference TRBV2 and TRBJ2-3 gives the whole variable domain EPEVTQTPSHQVTQMGQEVILRCVPISNHLYFYWYRQILGQKVEFLVSFYNNEISEKSEIFDDQFSVERPDGSNFTLKIRSTKLEDSAMYFCASNRAGAPDTQYFGPGTRLTVL.